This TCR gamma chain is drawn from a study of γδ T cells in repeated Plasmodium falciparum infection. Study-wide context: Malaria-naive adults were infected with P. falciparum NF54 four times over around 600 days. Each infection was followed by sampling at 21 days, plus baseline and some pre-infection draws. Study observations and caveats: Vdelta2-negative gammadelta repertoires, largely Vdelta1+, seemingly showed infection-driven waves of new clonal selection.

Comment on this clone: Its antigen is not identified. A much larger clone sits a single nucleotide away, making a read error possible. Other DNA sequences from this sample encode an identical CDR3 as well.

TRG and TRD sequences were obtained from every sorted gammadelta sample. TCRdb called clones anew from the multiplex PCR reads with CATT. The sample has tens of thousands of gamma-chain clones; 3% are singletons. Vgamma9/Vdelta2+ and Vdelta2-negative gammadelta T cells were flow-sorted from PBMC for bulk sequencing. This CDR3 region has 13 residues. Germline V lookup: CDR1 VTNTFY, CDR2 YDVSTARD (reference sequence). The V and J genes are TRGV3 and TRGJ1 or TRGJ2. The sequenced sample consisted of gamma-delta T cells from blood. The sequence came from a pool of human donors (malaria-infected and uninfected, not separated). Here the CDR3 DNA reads TGTGCCACCTGGGGCCCAACCCGGGGATTTAAACTCTTC. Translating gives CATWGPTRGFKLF.